This TCR beta chain is from a study of Ad26.COV2.S vaccination and SARS-CoV-2 variants. Looking at the study overall: The donor belonged to the COV1001 Ad26.COV2.S trial arm. The vaccine Ad26.COV2.S was put into the muscle once, or twice with 56 days between.

The CDR3 spans 14 residues. The ends were cut back, 2 bases at V and 6 bases at J, with 10 bases in the middle. The germline V gene encodes CDR1 MNHEY and CDR2 SVGAGI. Specified treatment: roughly 18 received Ad26.COV2.S at low or high dose, single or two shots; five or six received placebo; per-sample allocation not given. The samples date from day 63 after the first vaccine or placebo injection. On this clone itself: What it recognizes is unknown.

Findings and limits, study-wide: There was a possibility that the TCR breadth and depth analyses underestimated total T cell responses.

TCRdb keeps only in-frame clones here, not all; method: immunoSEQ multiplex PCR. The sample records under 400,000 clones, 87% being singletons. The chain carries TRBV6-5 and TRBJ1-4; the D is unclear. Sequenced material: peripheral blood, taken in a trial of Ad26.COV2.S vaccine versus placebo. The receptor was isolated from a person between 18 and 65 years old who received the Ad26.COV2.S COVID-19 vaccine or a placebo. CDR3 residues: CASSYHSVDEKLFF. CDR3 DNA sequence: TGTGCCAGCAGTTACCACTCAGTTGATGAAAAACTGTTTTTT.